Below, one T cell receptor beta chain is given with its context. Germline V gives CDR1 SGHDT, CDR2 YYEEEE. The CDR3 spans 16 residues. Trimming shortened V by 1 base and J by 0 bases, and 12 bases separated the two germline ends. The data were obtained in a study of blood T cell repertoires in COVID-19. Using immunoSEQ multiplex PCR, the repertoire was profiled, and TCRdb retains in-frame clones only, with some absent. The profile shows 71,000 or so clones, approximately 90% of them singletons. The J gene is TRBJ2-3, the V gene TRBV5-6, with D tentatively TRBD1 (6 bases). The sample comprised peripheral blood. The receptor's source is a woman under 30 with acute or convalescent COVID-19. The CDR3 spells CASSLQRTVSTDTQYF. The DNA of the CDR3 is TGTGCCAGCAGCTTGCAGCGGACAGTTAGCACAGATACGCAGTATTTT.